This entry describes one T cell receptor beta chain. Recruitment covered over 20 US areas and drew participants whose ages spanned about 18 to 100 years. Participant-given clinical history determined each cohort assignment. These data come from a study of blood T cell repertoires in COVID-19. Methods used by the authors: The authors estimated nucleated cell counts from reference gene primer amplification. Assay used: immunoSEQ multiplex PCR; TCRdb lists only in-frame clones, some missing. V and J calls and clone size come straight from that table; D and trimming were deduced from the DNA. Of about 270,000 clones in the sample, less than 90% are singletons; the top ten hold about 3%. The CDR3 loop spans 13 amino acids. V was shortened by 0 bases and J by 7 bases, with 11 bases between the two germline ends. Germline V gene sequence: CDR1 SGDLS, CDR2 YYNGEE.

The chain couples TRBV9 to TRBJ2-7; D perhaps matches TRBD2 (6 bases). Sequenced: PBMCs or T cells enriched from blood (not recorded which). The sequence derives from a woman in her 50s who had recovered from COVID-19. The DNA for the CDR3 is TGTGCCAGCAGCGTAGCGGGAGTCAGGGAGCAGTACTTC. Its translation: CASSVAGVREQYF. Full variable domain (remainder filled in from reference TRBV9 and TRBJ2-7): DSGVTQTPKHLITATGQRVTLRCSPRSGDLSVYWYQQSLDQGLQFLIQYYNGEERAKGNILERFSAQQFPDLHSELNLSSLELGDSALYFCASSVAGVREQYFGPGTRLTVT.